These 10 T cell receptor beta chains were sequenced from one sample in a study of somatic mutations in cytotoxic T cells in rheumatoid arthritis. This table comes from immunoSEQ multiplex PCR, and its TCRdb copy is limited to in-frame clones, with some not included. Among approximately 10,000 clones listed, 82% were seen once. Sample: CD8+ T cells sorted from blood. The source of these receptors is a woman aged 55-70 years with rheumatoid arthritis.

The genes are TRBV28 and TRBJ2-5; 9 bases agree with TRBD2. Trimming took 6 bases from V and 5 from J; bases not matched to a gene: 16. Germline V gene sequence: CDR1 MDHEN, CDR2 SYDVKM. CDR3 length: 17 amino acids. CDR3 DNA: TGTGCCAGCAGCCCCCCCGCGATGCGGGAGGGCCGGGAGACCCAGTACTTC. Amino acid sequence: CASSPPAMREGRETQYF.

This rearrangement joins TRBV28 to TRBJ2-1; TRBD2 matches at 8 bases. The germline gives CDR1 MDHEN, CDR2 SYDVKM. V shed 5 bases, J shed 8 bases, and the junction held 11 bases outside the gene matches. The CDR3 consists of 15 residues. The CDR3: CASSQRSGSWDEQFF. The CDR3 DNA sequence: TGTGCCAGCAGTCAGAGGAGCGGGAGTTGGGATGAGCAGTTCTTC.

In its sample, this clone was seen once. V is TRBV27 and J is TRBJ1-1; D possibly corresponds to TRBD1 (6 bases). Germline-derived CDR1 and CDR2 are MNHEY and SMNVEV (reference sequence). This CDR3 spans 16 amino acids. V lost 6 bases and J 0 bases, leaving 17 bases between the germline ends. The CDR3 region has the DNA TGTGCCAGCAGCTACCCTTCCGGGACACTGAACACTGAAGCTTTCTTT. This translates into CASSYPSGTLNTEAFF.

A single count supports this clone. V gene TRBV7-2 combines with J gene TRBJ1-5; D not certain. CDR3 length: 14 residues. V lost 0 bases to trimming and J lost 3 bases, with 6 bases between them. Germline V CDR1 and CDR2: SGHTA, FQGNSA. CDR3 amino acids: CASSLAQINQPQHF. The CDR3 nucleotides are TGTGCCAGCAGCTTAGCACAGATCAATCAGCCCCAGCATTTT.

The chain is built from TRBV19 and TRBJ1-1; possible D gene TRBD1, 5 bases. Trimming shortened V by 3 bases and J by 2 bases, and 19 bases separated the two germline ends. This CDR3 contains 17 residues. Germline lookup yields CDR1 LNHDA and CDR2 SQIVND (reference sequence). CDR3 DNA sequence: TGTGCCAGTAGTATCCAGGGTCCCTGGGCCCGTAACACTGAAGCTTTCTTT. This encodes CASSIQGPWARNTEAFF. Supplemented by reference TRBV19 and TRBJ1-1, the full variable domain reads DGGITQSPKYLFRKEGQNVTLSCEQNLNHDAMYWYRQDPGQGLRLIYYSQIVNDFQKGDIAEGYSVSREKKESFPLTVTSAQKNPTAFYLCASSIQGPWARNTEAFFGQGTRLTVV.

The rearrangement links TRBV6-1 to TRBJ2-1; weak D call: TRBD2 (7 bases). Trimming took off 4 bases at V and 6 bases at J, with 13 bases between the two ends. Per germline, CDR1 MNHNS and CDR2 SASEGT. This CDR3 is built from 14 residues. DNA for the CDR3: TGTGCCAGCAGTGTCCCGGGGGGCCTCAATGAGCAGTTCTTC. Translated, it gives CASSVPGGLNEQFF.

The chain couples TRBV11-2 to TRBJ2-7, with 9 positions matching TRBD2. The CDR3 has 14 amino acids. With V trimmed by 1 base and J by 3 bases, 1 base remained unmatched. CDR1 is SGHAT, CDR2 FQNNGV, per germline. This chain's CDR3 is CASSLGGRVYEQYF. As DNA, the CDR3 is TGTGCCAGCAGCTTAGGCGGGAGGGTCTACGAGCAGTACTTC.

CDR3 loop: CASSPGQYEQYF. CDR3 DNA sequence: TGTGCCAGCAGCCCGGGACAGTACGAGCAGTACTTC. The chain recombines TRBV5-8 with TRBJ2-7; 7 nucleotides agree with TRBD1. The V gene's germline CDR1 is SGHTS and CDR2 YDEGEE. V was pared by 4 bases and J by 4 bases, with 2 bases of the junction left unmatched. The CDR3 totals 12 residues.

V and J are TRBV28 and TRBJ2-7; 7 bases map to TRBD2. The CDR3 loop spans 17 amino acids. Germline-derived CDR1 and CDR2 are MDHEN and SYDVKM. The J segment lost 9 bases and the V segment lost 5 bases, leaving 22 bases of the junction unmatched. The CDR3 reads CASSAGSWPGLVKGQYF. Here the CDR3 DNA reads TGTGCCAGCAGTGCCGGGTCGTGGCCCGGACTAGTAAAAGGGCAGTACTTC. The full variable domain, rest sourced from reference TRBV28 and TRBJ2-7, is DVKVTQSSRYLVKRTGEKVFLECVQDMDHENMFWYRQDPGLGLRLIYFSYDVKMKEKGDIPEGYSVSREKKERFSLILESASTNQTSMYLCASSAGSWPGLVKGQYFGPGTRLTVT.

The chain joins TRBV15 to TRBJ2-7; TRBD1 aligns across 10 bases. V lost 0 bases and J lost 6; bases outside the gene matches: 5. Per germline, CDR1 LNHNV and CDR2 YYDKDF (reference sequence). The CDR3 has 15 residues. The CDR3: CATSRDRGQGSEQYF. In nucleotides, the CDR3 is TGTGCCACCAGCAGAGACCGGGGACAGGGGTCCGAGCAGTACTTC. The full variable domain, with the rest looked up from reference TRBV15 and TRBJ2-7, is DAMVIQNPRYQVTQFGKPVTLSCSQTLNHNVMYWYQQKSSQAPKLLFHYYDKDFNNEADTPDNFQSRRPNTSFCFLDIRSPGLGDTAMYLCATSRDRGQGSEQYFGPGTRLTVT.